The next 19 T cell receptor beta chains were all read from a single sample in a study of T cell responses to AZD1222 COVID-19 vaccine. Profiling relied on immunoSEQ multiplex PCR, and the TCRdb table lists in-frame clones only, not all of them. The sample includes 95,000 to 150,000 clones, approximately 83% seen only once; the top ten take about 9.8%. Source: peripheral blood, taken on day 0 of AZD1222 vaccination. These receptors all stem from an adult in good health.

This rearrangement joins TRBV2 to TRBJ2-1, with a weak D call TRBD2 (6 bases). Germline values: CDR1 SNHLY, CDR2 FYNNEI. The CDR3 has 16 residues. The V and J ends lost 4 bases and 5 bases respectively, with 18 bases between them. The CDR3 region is CASSVRGTRTHNEQFF. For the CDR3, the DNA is TGTGCCAGCAGTGTTCGGGGGACCCGGACGCACAATGAGCAGTTCTTC.

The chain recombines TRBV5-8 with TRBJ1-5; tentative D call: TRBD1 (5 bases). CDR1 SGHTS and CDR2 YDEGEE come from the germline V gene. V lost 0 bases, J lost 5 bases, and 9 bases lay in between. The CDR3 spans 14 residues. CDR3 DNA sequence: TGTGCCAGCAGCTTGGCTACAGGCCATCAGCCCCAGCATTTT. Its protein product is CASSLATGHQPQHF.

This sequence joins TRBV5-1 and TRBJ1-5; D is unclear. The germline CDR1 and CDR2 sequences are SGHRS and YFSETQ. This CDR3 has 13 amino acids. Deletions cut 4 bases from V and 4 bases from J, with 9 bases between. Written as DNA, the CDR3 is TGCGCCAGCAGCACCGACGGGAATCAGCCCCAGCATTTT. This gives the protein CASSTDGNQPQHF.

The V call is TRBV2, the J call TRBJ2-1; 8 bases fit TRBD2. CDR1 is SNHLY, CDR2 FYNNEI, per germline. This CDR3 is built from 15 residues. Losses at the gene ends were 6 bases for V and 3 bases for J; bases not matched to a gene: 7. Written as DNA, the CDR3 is TGTGCCAGCAGACGCACTAGCGGAGGCTACAATGAGCAGTTCTTC. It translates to CASRRTSGGYNEQFF.

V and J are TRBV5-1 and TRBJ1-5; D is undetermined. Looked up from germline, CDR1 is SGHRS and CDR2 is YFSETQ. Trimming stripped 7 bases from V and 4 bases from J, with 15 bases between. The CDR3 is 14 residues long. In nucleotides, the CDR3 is TGCGCCAGCGCCCCTGATGGAGAGAATCAGCCCCAGCATTTT. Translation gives CASAPDGENQPQHF.

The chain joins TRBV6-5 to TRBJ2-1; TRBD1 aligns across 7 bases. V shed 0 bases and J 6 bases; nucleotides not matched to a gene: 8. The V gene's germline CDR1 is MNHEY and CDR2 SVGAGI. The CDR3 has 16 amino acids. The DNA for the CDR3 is TGTGCCAGCAGTTACTCGTTCTCAGGGGGTCGCAATGAGCAGTTCTTC. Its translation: CASSYSFSGGRNEQFF.

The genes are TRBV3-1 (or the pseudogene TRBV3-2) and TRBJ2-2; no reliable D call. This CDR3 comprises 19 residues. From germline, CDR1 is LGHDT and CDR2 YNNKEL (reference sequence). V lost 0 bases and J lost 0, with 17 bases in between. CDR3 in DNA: TGTGCCAGCAGCCAAGATGTTCCTACTTCGTGGGCGAACACCGGGGAGCTGTTTTTT. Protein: CASSQDVPTSWANTGELFF.

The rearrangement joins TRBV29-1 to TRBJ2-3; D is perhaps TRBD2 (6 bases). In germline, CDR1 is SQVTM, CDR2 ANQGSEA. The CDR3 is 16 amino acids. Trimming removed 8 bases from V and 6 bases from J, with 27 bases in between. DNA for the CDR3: TGCAGCACCTGGGAAGCGGAACCGGGGGAATCTGATACGCAGTATTTT. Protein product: CSTWEAEPGESDTQYF.

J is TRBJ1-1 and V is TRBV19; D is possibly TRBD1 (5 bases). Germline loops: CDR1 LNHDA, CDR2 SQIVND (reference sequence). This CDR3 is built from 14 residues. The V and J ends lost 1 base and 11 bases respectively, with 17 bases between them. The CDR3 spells CASSIGGTAPGAFF. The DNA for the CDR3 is TGTGCCAGTAGTATAGGGGGGACGGCCCCAGGGGCTTTCTTT.

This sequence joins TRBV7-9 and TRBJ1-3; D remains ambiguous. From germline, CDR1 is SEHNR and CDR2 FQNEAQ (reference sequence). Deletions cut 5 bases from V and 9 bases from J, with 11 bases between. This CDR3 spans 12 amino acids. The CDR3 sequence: CASSAAGGTIYF. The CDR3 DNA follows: TGTGCCAGCAGCGCCGCCGGAGGCACCATATATTTT.

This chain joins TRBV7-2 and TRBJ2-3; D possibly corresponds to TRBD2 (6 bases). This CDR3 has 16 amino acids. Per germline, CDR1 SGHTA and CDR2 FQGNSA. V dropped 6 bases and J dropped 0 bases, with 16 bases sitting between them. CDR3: CASSLGAGPSTDTQYF. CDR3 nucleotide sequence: TGTGCCAGCAGTCTAGGGGCGGGACCCAGCACAGATACGCAGTATTTT.

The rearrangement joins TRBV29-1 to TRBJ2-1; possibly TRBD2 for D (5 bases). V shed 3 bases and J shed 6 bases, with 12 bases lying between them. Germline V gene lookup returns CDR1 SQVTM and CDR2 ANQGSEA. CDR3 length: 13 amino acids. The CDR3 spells CSVEGVGRNEQFF. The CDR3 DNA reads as TGCAGCGTTGAGGGAGTAGGGCGCAATGAGCAGTTCTTC.

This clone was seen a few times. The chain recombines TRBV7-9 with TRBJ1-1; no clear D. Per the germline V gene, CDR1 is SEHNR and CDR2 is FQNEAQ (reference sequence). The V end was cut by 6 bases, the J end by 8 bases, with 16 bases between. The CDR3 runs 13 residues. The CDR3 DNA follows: TGTGCCAGCAGTTCTGGACGGTTCCGGGAAGCTTTCTTT. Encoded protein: CASSSGRFREAFF.

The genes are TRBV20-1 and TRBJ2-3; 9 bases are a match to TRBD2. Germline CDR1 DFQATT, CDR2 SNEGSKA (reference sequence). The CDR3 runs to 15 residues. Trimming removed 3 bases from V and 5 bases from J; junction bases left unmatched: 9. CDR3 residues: CSASGGTSRGDTQYF. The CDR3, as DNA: TGCAGTGCTAGTGGCGGGACTAGCAGGGGAGATACGCAGTATTTT.

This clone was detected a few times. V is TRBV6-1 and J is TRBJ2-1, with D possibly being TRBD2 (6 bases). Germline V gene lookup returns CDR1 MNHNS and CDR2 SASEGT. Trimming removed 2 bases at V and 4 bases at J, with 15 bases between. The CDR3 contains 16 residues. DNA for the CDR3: TGTGCCAGCAGTGAAAGAGGGAGGCCCACATACAATGAGCAGTTCTTC. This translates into CASSERGRPTYNEQFF.

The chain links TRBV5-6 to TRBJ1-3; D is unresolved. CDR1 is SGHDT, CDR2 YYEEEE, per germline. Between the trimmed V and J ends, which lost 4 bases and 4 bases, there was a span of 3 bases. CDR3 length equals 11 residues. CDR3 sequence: CASSTGNTIYF. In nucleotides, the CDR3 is TGTGCCAGCAGCACAGGAAACACCATATATTTT.

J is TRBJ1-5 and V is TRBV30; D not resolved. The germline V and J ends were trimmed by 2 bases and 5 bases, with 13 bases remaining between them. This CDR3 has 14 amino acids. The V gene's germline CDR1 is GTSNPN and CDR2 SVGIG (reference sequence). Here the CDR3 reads CAWSPGGLHQPQHF. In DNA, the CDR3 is TGTGCCTGGAGTCCAGGAGGGCTGCATCAGCCCCAGCATTTT.

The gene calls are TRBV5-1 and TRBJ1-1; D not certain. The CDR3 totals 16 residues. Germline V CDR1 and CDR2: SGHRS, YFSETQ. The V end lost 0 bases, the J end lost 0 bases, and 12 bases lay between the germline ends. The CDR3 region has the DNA TGCGCCAGCAGCTTGGAGGCCGTGGGATTGAACACTGAAGCTTTCTTT. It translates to CASSLEAVGLNTEAFF. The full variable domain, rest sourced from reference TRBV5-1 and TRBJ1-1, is KAGVTQTPRYLIKTRGQQVTLSCSPISGHRSVSWYQQTPGQGLQFLFEYFSETQRNKGNFPGRFSGRQFSNSRSEMNVSTLELGDSALYLCASSLEAVGLNTEAFFGQGTRLTVV.

DNA for the CDR3: TGTGCCAGCAGTGATCGGACAGGGACTCAGCCCCAGCATTTT. It translates to CASSDRTGTQPQHF. V gene TRBV2 combines with J gene TRBJ1-5; 8 bases match TRBD1. The CDR3 is 14 amino acids. Germline CDR1 is SNHLY and CDR2 is FYNNEI. Losses at the gene ends were 3 bases for V and 6 bases for J; bases not matched to a gene: 4.